The clone carrying this T cell receptor (beta chain) has at least ten counts. Per the original data handling: Scientists estimated how many nucleated cells there were by amplifying reference gene primers. Only in-frame clones appear in the TCRdb table, and some are missing; sequencing was by immunoSEQ multiplex PCR. D and trimming come from the DNA, and the V and J calls and clone size come from that table. The sample comprises 210,000 or so clones, more than 70% of which are singletons, and about 6.6% rests with the top ten. The sample is drawn from a study of blood T cell repertoires in COVID-19. Background on the study: The study drew acute and convalescent COVID-19 samples from the United States, Italy and Spain. Sources were T cells, B-cell-depleted T cells, or PBMCs; the material itself was cDNA or gDNA.

The V gene lost 5 bases and the J gene lost 6 bases, with 10 bases spanning the gap. Per the germline V gene, CDR1 is GTSNPN and CDR2 is SVGIG (reference sequence). The CDR3 runs 12 residues. What was sequenced was peripheral blood. The V gene is TRBV30, the J gene TRBJ1-4, with D possibly being TRBD1 (5 bases). The origin of this receptor is a woman in her thirties or forties who had recovered from COVID-19. DNA of the CDR3: TGTGCCTGGTTAGGGGAGGATGAAAAACTGTTTTTT. Translated: CAWLGEDEKLFF.